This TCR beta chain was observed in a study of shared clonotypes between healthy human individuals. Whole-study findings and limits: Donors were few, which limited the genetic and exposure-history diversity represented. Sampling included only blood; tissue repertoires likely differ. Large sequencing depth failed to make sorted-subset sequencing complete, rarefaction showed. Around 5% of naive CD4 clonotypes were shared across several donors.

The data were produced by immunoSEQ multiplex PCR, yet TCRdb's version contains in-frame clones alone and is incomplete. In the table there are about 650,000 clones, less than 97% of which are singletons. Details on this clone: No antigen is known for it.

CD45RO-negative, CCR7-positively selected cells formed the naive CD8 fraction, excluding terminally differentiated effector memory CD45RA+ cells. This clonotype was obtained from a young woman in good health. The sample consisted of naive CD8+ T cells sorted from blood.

The CDR3 sequence: CASRDRGNYEQYF. CDR3 DNA: TGTGCCAGCAGAGACAGGGGGAACTACGAGCAGTACTTC. The chain is built from TRBV5-8 and TRBJ2-7; 9 bases map to TRBD1. Germline loops: CDR1 SGHTS, CDR2 YDEGEE. The V gene end was trimmed by 5 bases and the J gene end by 3 bases; junction bases not matched to a gene: 3. The CDR3 loop spans 13 amino acids.